These 22 T cell receptor beta chains share one sample of origin, sequenced in a study of T cell changes during pregnancy in multiple sclerosis. Only in-frame clones appear in the TCRdb table, and some are missing; sequencing was by immunoSEQ multiplex PCR. The sample has 80,000 to 100,000 clones; 90% to 95% are singletons. The sequences come from peripheral blood, collected after pregnancy. These receptor sequences come from a female donor with multiple sclerosis, enrolled in a pregnancy study.

The chain combines TRBV5-1 with TRBJ2-7; no clear D gene. The CDR3 consists of 13 residues. CDR1 SGHRS and CDR2 YFSETQ come from the germline V gene. V was clipped by 5 bases and J by 4 bases, with 13 bases between them. CDR3 sequence: CASSVDSRYEQYF. DNA for the CDR3: TGCGCCAGCAGTGTAGACTCCCGATACGAGCAGTACTTC.

This clone was recorded only once. The chain employs TRBV27 and TRBJ1-1, with TRBD1 matching 8 bases. Per germline, CDR1 MNHEY and CDR2 SMNVEV (reference sequence). The ends lost 5 bases at V and 0 bases at J; junction bases unmatched: 5. The CDR3 spans 15 residues. CDR3 nucleotides: TGTGCCAGCAGTCGGACAGGGATAATGAACACTGAAGCTTTCTTT. Amino acids: CASSRTGIMNTEAFF.

The sample holds one count of this clone. This rearrangement joins TRBV4-2 to TRBJ2-5; D ambiguous. With 1 base removed from V and 4 bases from J, the gap between germline ends came to 7 bases. This CDR3 is 13 amino acids long. Germline lookup yields CDR1 LGHNA and CDR2 YNFKEQ. Written as DNA, the CDR3 is TGTGCCAGCAGCCAAGTGGTCGGAGAGACCCAGTACTTC. Translation: CASSQVVGETQYF.

V gene TRBV27 combines with J gene TRBJ1-5; 7 nucleotides agree with TRBD1. CDR3 length: 16 residues. V was pared by 10 bases and J by 0 bases, with 12 bases of the junction left unmatched. Germline CDR1 is MNHEY and CDR2 is SMNVEV (reference sequence). CDR3 sequence: CATHPTGDYSNQPQHF. Here the CDR3 DNA reads TGTGCCACCCACCCTACAGGGGATTATAGCAATCAGCCCCAGCATTTT.

This chain connects TRBV27 to TRBJ2-7, with TRBD1 as a possible D gene (6 bases). This CDR3 has 14 residues. V gave up 0 bases and J gave up 5 bases, with 11 bases separating them. Germline CDR1 MNHEY, CDR2 SMNVEV (reference sequence). The CDR3 reads CASSLSGTGNEQYF. The CDR3 DNA is TGTGCCAGCAGTTTATCGGGAACAGGGAACGAGCAGTACTTC.

This clone occurred once. The rearrangement links TRBV29-1 to TRBJ2-7; 8 positions agree with TRBD1. J gave up 4 bases and V 0 bases, and 11 bases lay outside the gene matches. The germline CDR1 and CDR2 sequences are SQVTM and ANQGSEA. The CDR3 has 16 amino acids. The CDR3 spells CSVEDGRGQDSYEQYF. The DNA of the CDR3 is TGCAGCGTTGAAGATGGACGGGGACAGGATAGTTACGAGCAGTACTTC.

V is TRBV7-9 and J is TRBJ2-3; 11 bases are a match to TRBD2. Per the germline V gene, CDR1 is SEHNR and CDR2 is FQNEAQ (reference sequence). The CDR3 is 16 residues long. J gave up 2 bases and V 3 bases, and 4 bases lay outside the gene matches. The CDR3 sequence: CASSFPTSGNTDTQYF. CDR3 nucleotides: TGTGCCAGCAGCTTCCCGACTAGCGGGAACACAGATACGCAGTATTTT.

The chain uses TRBV5-1 and TRBJ2-6, with TRBD1 matching 10 bases. The CDR3 is 19 amino acids. Trimming cost V 2 bases and J 0 bases; bases outside gene matches: 8. From germline, CDR1 is SGHRS and CDR2 YFSETQ. This CDR3 reads CASSFWDRDRGSGANVLTF. The DNA of the CDR3 is TGCGCCAGCAGCTTCTGGGACCGGGACAGGGGCTCTGGGGCCAACGTCCTGACTTTC.

This clone was seen once. The V gene is TRBV28, the J gene TRBJ1-2; the D gene is possibly TRBD1 (6 bases). Trimming took off 8 bases at V and 2 bases at J, with 12 bases between the two ends. CDR1 is MDHEN and CDR2 is SYDVKM in the germline V gene. The CDR3 loop spans 13 amino acids. CDR3 sequence: CASGGHINYGYTF. As DNA, the CDR3 is TGTGCCAGCGGGGGCCACATAAACTATGGCTACACCTTC.

J is TRBJ1-4 and V is TRBV28, with D maybe TRBD1 (6 bases). The CDR3 contains 15 residues. CDR1 and CDR2 (germline): MDHEN, SYDVKM. Trimming took off 3 bases at V and 7 bases at J, with 15 bases between the two ends. The CDR3 region is CASSFPTGLGEKLFF. CDR3 nucleotide sequence: TGTGCCAGCAGTTTCCCCACAGGGTTGGGTGAAAAACTGTTTTTT.

The chain is built from TRBV15 and TRBJ2-2; D gene ambiguous. The CDR3 sequence is 15 residues long. Germline assignment: CDR1 LNHNV and CDR2 YYDKDF (reference sequence). The germline V and J ends were trimmed by 1 base and 9 bases, with 15 bases remaining between them. DNA for the CDR3: TGTGCCACCAGCAGAGTCAAAGATTGGAGCCGGGAGCTGTTTTTT. It yields the protein CATSRVKDWSRELFF.

The chain is built from TRBV4-2 and TRBJ2-2, with 8 bases lining up with TRBD1. Germline V lookup: CDR1 LGHNA, CDR2 YNFKEQ. This CDR3 contains 17 residues. Trimming took 4 bases from V and 0 from J; bases not matched to a gene: 7. CDR3 in amino acids: CASSLRTGNTNTGELFF. The CDR3 DNA follows: TGTGCCAGCAGCCTTCGGACAGGGAACACGAACACCGGGGAGCTGTTTTTT.

This clone was recorded only once. This sequence joins TRBV10-3 and TRBJ1-2; D is unclear. CDR3 length equals 13 residues. Germline V CDR1 and CDR2: ENHRY, SYGVKD. Trimming removed 5 bases at V and 6 bases at J, with 13 bases between. This CDR3 is CAISYQEGNGYTF. Written as DNA, the CDR3 is TGTGCCATCAGTTATCAGGAAGGTAATGGCTACACCTTC.

This clone was seen once. V and J are TRBV2 and TRBJ2-5; 10 bases match TRBD2. Germline V gives CDR1 SNHLY, CDR2 FYNNEI. Germline trimming cut 4 bases from V and 5 bases from J; bases unmatched to any gene: 7. This CDR3 contains 15 residues. Written as DNA, the CDR3 is TGTGCCAGCAGTGCCTTAGCGGGAGGAGGGGAGACCCAGTACTTC. This codes for CASSALAGGGETQYF.

The V gene is TRBV19, the J gene TRBJ2-4, with D tentatively TRBD2 (5 bases). V was cut by 4 bases and J by 5 bases, with 18 bases left in between. In germline, CDR1 is LNHDA, CDR2 SQIVND (reference sequence). The CDR3 is made up of 16 amino acids. The CDR3 coding sequence is TGTGCCAGTAGTACCCCGGACGAGGGTCTCCAAAACATTCAGTACTTC. Its translation: CASSTPDEGLQNIQYF. The complete variable domain, with remaining parts taken from reference TRBV19 and TRBJ2-4, reads DGGITQSPKYLFRKEGQNVTLSCEQNLNHDAMYWYRQDPGQGLRLIYYSQIVNDFQKGDIAEGYSVSREKKESFPLTVTSAQKNPTAFYLCASSTPDEGLQNIQYFGAGTRLSVL.

The chain recombines TRBV21-1 with TRBJ2-1; the table's TRBD1 call for D was not verified on the DNA. TRBV21-1 is designated a pseudogene. The length of the CDR3 is 16 residues. CDR3 region: CAGYIDRGLYQNEQFF. The CDR3 DNA reads as TGTGCCGGCTATATCGACAGGGGGCTCTATCAGAATGAGCAGTTCTTC.

The V and J genes are TRBV5-5 and TRBJ2-2; D unclear. The length of the CDR3 is 14 residues. Germline V gene data show CDR1 as SGHKS and CDR2 as YYEKEE (reference sequence). V was cut by 0 bases and J by 5 bases, with 8 bases left in between. The CDR3 loop reads CASSLGTRTGELFF. CDR3 DNA: TGTGCCAGCAGCTTGGGCACGAGGACCGGGGAGCTGTTTTTT.

V is TRBV15 and J is TRBJ2-1; perhaps TRBD2 as D (6 bases). V lost 8 bases to trimming and J lost 7 bases, with 18 bases between them. The CDR3 covers 14 residues. The germline CDR1 and CDR2 sequences are LNHNV and YYDKDF (reference sequence). CDR3 sequence (DNA): TGTGCCACCCGAGAGGGAGGCGTGAAGAATGAGCAGTTCTTC. Residues: CATREGGVKNEQFF.

The chain combines TRBV11-2 with TRBJ1-1; 7 bases match TRBD1. With V trimmed by 3 bases and J by 3 bases, 13 bases remained unmatched. The length of the CDR3 is 17 residues. Germline values: CDR1 SGHAT, CDR2 FQNNGV. CDR3 coding DNA: TGTGCCAGCAGCTTGTCCACAGGGGTTTTTGGTCACACTGAAGCTTTCTTT. Residues: CASSLSTGVFGHTEAFF.

The V gene is TRBV5-4, the J gene TRBJ2-1; the match to TRBD1 covers 8 bases. The V gene end was trimmed by 0 bases and the J gene end by 10 bases; junction bases not matched to a gene: 6. The CDR3 totals 14 residues. CDR1 is SGHNT, CDR2 YYREEE, per germline (reference sequence). For the CDR3, the DNA is TGTGCCAGCAGCTTGGTGGACAGGGAAGGGGAGCAGTTCTTC. Protein: CASSLVDREGEQFF.

V and J are TRBV7-7 and TRBJ1-2; tentative D call: TRBD1 (5 bases). V was trimmed by 8 bases and J by 7 bases, leaving 17 bases between them. This CDR3 contains 13 residues. Germline V gene data show CDR1 as SSHAT and CDR2 as FNYEAQ (reference sequence). In nucleotides, the CDR3 is TGTGCCAGCGGACCGGGGGGGGATGGTGGCTACACCTTC. Its protein is CASGPGGDGGYTF.

The chain carries TRBV18 and TRBJ1-4; 9 bases agree with TRBD1. The junction had 4 bases not matched to a gene; V was cut back by 8 bases and J by 3 bases. This CDR3 has 14 residues. Germline CDR1 is KGHSH and CDR2 is LQKENI. The CDR3 DNA is TGTGCCAGCCGACGACAGGGGGCTAATGAAAAACTGTTTTTT. Translated: CASRRQGANEKLFF.